A selection of T cell receptor beta chains follows, all from one sample in a study of T cells expressing NK-cell markers. TCRdb reprocessed the 5' RACE reads and stores each CDR3 protein as one record, lacking DNA. The sample holds about 460,000 distinct CDR3 sequences. The sample taken for sequencing was blood T cells: a sorted CD56 or NKG2C T cell subset, CD4+ or CD8+ T cells, or bulk PBMC T cells (not recorded which). The source of these receptors is a woman aged 50 to 60 in good health. Each CDR3 is given with its conserved first and last residue.

J	V	CDR3
TRBJ2-7	TRBV5-1	CASSLEGSGRGEQYF
TRBJ2-5	TRBV20-1	CSATGPPGGTQYF
TRBJ2-5	TRBV20-1	CSARDGGPSSGRRETQYF
TRBJ2-3	TRBV10-3	CAISETGTQYF
TRBJ2-2	TRBV3-1	CASSRTSGFSNTGELFF
TRBJ2-1	TRBV7-2	CASSALSFYNEQFF
TRBJ2-3	TRBV4-1	CASSQYQVGTDTQYF
TRBJ2-2	TRBV5-1	CASSLSLGLENTGELFF
TRBJ2-1	TRBV5-6	CASSFMAPGDEQFF
TRBJ2-7	TRBV7-9	CASSLRASGSPPYEQYF
TRBJ2-3	TRBV11-1	CATGQGSHTQYF
TRBJ2-7	TRBV7-9	CASSFQLEQYF
TRBJ1-2	TRBV14	CASSQAEYGYTF
TRBJ2-7	TRBV4-1	CASSYKVNGEQYF
TRBJ2-2	TRBV19	CASRRLDKNTGELFF
TRBJ2-2	TRBV6-2/TRBV6-3	CASSFGTSGRVRGELFF
TRBJ1-2	TRBV28	CASSYNRNYGYTF
TRBJ1-4	TRBV20-1	CSARNGGNEKLFF
TRBJ2-1	TRBV15	CATSPGSGRGSNNEQFF
TRBJ2-1	TRBV7-2	CASRRGGLYNEQFF
TRBJ2-2	TRBV5-1	CASSTSKFTGELFF
TRBJ2-1	TRBV5-1	CASSPLPQLAGGPKNYNEQFF
TRBJ1-2	TRBV5-1	CASSLEPPGYTF
TRBJ1-1	TRBV5-1	CASSYPTRGQQAFF
TRBJ2-7	TRBV27	CASRTTGRDEQYF
TRBJ2-1	TRBV7-9	CASSLIGGSVQFF
TRBJ1-1	TRBV18	CASSSRTTLNTEAFF
TRBJ1-1	TRBV6-5	CASSYLQGSTEAFF
TRBJ2-2	TRBV3-1	CASSQGPQGGELFF
TRBJ2-3	TRBV27	CASSLLDSGFGHTQYF
TRBJ1-2	TRBV29-1	CSAPDGQGIFGYTF
TRBJ2-1	TRBV29-1	CSAWRRGNNEQFF
TRBJ1-1	TRBV12-3/TRBV12-4	CASSLSSRGAFF
TRBJ1-2	TRBV4-1	CASSQFRGTDGYTF
TRBJ2-5	TRBV20-1	CSAKAGSGAETQYF
TRBJ2-1	TRBV5-1	CASSSSGGRDGFF
TRBJ2-1	TRBV20-1	CSVKSVSGGVLEQFF
TRBJ2-6	TRBV7-9	CASSLVGQGAGANVLTF
TRBJ2-2	TRBV12-3/TRBV12-4	CASSLRQVSAGELFF
TRBJ1-1	TRBV5-1	CASSVGTANTEAFF
TRBJ1-2	TRBV6-1	CASSTRTGGAGYGYTF
TRBJ2-1	TRBV10-2	CASSDSILAGSYNEQFF
TRBJ1-1	TRBV11-2	CASSSQGMGNTEAFF
TRBJ2-2	TRBV24-1	CATSDEPGAGELFF